A single sample is the source of the 10 T cell receptor beta chains below, sequenced in a study of blood T cell repertoires in COVID-19. The method was immunoSEQ multiplex PCR; TCRdb's version includes in-frame clones alone and lacks a portion of them. The table shows 140,000 to 150,000 clones, with roughly 89% occurring only once. Specimen: PBMCs or T cells enriched from blood (not recorded which). The receptors originated from a woman between 50 and 59 years old who had been exposed to COVID-19.

V usage is TRBV11-2 and J usage is TRBJ1-2, with 8 bases fitting TRBD1. Germline assignment: CDR1 SGHAT and CDR2 FQNNGV. The CDR3 consists of 15 residues. The V segment lost 4 bases and the J segment 3 bases; nucleotides outside the gene matches: 7. Written as DNA, the CDR3 is TGTGCCAGCAGCTCATACAGGGGGGGGTACTATGGCTACACCTTC. Its translation: CASSSYRGGYYGYTF.

This clone has just one count. The chain recombines TRBV5-1 with TRBJ2-3, with D possibly TRBD2 on 6 matching bases. The germline V gene has CDR1 SGHRS and CDR2 YFSETQ. The length of the CDR3 is 17 residues. Trimming removed 0 bases from V and 0 bases from J, with 14 bases in between. CDR3 region: CASSLGVRGPSTDTQYF. In DNA form, the CDR3 reads TGCGCCAGCAGCTTGGGGGTGCGGGGACCTAGCACAGATACGCAGTATTTT.

The chain has TRBV7-6 and TRBJ2-7; the match to TRBD1 covers 8 bases. Losses at the gene ends were 6 bases for V and 4 bases for J; bases not matched to a gene: 11. CDR3 length: 15 amino acids. From germline, CDR1 is SGHVS and CDR2 FNYEAQ. CDR3 protein: CASSRKQGAVYEQYF. Written as DNA, the CDR3 is TGTGCCAGCAGTAGAAAGCAGGGGGCGGTTTACGAGCAGTACTTC.

The genes are TRBV10-1 and TRBJ2-7; 7 bases line up with TRBD1. Germline V gene data show CDR1 as WNHNN and CDR2 as SYGVQD (reference sequence). Germline trimming cut 8 bases from V and 2 bases from J; bases unmatched to any gene: 9. This CDR3 comprises 14 residues. Here the CDR3 DNA reads TGCGCCAGCGGGGAACAGGGGCCGCCCTACGAGCAGTACTTC. It specifies CASGEQGPPYEQYF.

This clone was seen just once. The V and J genes are TRBV18 and TRBJ1-5; D remains unclear. CDR1 is KGHSH, CDR2 LQKENI, per germline. The CDR3 contains 15 residues. The V end lost 2 bases, the J end lost 7 bases, and 15 bases lay between the germline ends. The CDR3 region has the DNA TGTGCCAGCTCACCAAGGGCCGGGAGGACCCAGCCCCAGCATTTT. Protein sequence: CASSPRAGRTQPQHF.

The J gene is TRBJ1-1, the V gene TRBV12-5; D is ambiguous. The CDR3 totals 12 residues. Germline V lookup: CDR1 LGHNT, CDR2 FRNRAP. V lost 6 bases, J lost 11 bases, and 16 bases lay in between. The CDR3 nucleotides read TGTGCTAGTGGCCTCGGCGGGTCCAGGGCTTTCTTT. It is translated as CASGLGGSRAFF.

This clone showed up just once. This chain links TRBV6-6 with TRBJ1-4, with 7 bases lining up with TRBD1. The CDR3 runs 16 residues. Trimming at V came to 5 bases and at J to 2 bases, leaving 8 bases not matched to a gene. Germline V gene sequence: CDR1 MNHNY, CDR2 SVGAGI (reference sequence). The CDR3 sequence: CASSRTPGQTNEKLFF. The CDR3, as DNA: TGTGCCAGCAGTCGAACGCCGGGACAGACTAATGAAAAACTGTTTTTT.

This chain links TRBV7-2 with TRBJ1-6; 7 positions match TRBD1. Trimming cost V 4 bases and J 6 bases; bases outside gene matches: 3. This CDR3 comprises 14 residues. CDR1 and CDR2 (germline): SGHTA, FQGNSA. CDR3 DNA sequence: TGTGCCAGCAGCTCGACAGGGTCTAATTCACCCCTCCACTTT. Protein: CASSSTGSNSPLHF.

The genes are TRBV29-1 and TRBJ2-5, with TRBD2 as a possible D gene (5 bases). Germline CDR1 SQVTM, CDR2 ANQGSEA. V shed 4 bases and J shed 2 bases, with 17 bases lying between them. The CDR3 runs to 15 residues. CDR3 region: CSVGLATRLQETQYF. The CDR3 DNA follows: TGCAGCGTTGGATTAGCGACGAGGCTACAAGAGACCCAGTACTTC.

The chain is built from TRBV5-4 and TRBJ2-1, with TRBD2 matching 12 bases. Germline V lookup: CDR1 SGHNT, CDR2 YYREEE (reference sequence). Trimming removed 4 bases from V and 6 bases from J; junction bases left unmatched: 11. CDR3 length: 17 amino acids. The CDR3 sequence is CASSAPSGRAKGNEQFF. CDR3 DNA sequence: TGTGCCAGCAGCGCCCCTAGCGGGAGGGCCAAAGGCAATGAGCAGTTCTTC. Based on the CDR3 plus reference TRBV5-4 and TRBJ2-1, the full variable domain is ETGVTQSPTHLIKTRGQQVTLRCSSQSGHNTVSWYQQALGQGPQFIFQYYREEENGRGNFPPRFSGLQFPNYSSELNVNALELDDSALYLCASSAPSGRAKGNEQFFGPGTRLTVL.